The next 24 T cell receptor beta chains were all read from a single sample in a study of T cell responses to AZD1222 COVID-19 vaccine. Measured with immunoSEQ multiplex PCR; TCRdb has only the in-frame clones, and not every one. The sample has 200,000 to 250,000 clones; 85% to 95% are singletons. The specimen comprised peripheral blood, sampled on day 0 of MenACWY control vaccination. These receptors were obtained from an adult in good health.

The chain employs TRBV12-3 or TRBV12-4 and TRBJ1-1; D is unresolved. The CDR3 runs to 13 residues. Between the trimmed V and J ends, which lost 6 bases and 1 base, there was a span of 9 bases. CDR3 bases: TGTGCCAGCAGCCCTGACGGGAACACTGAAGCTTTCTTT. Its protein is CASSPDGNTEAFF.

V is TRBV6-4 and J is TRBJ1-1; no clear D gene. This CDR3 is 15 amino acids long. Germline loops: CDR1 MRHNA, CDR2 SNTAGT. The germline V and J ends were trimmed by 3 bases and 1 base, with 12 bases remaining between them. The CDR3 sequence is CASSDEFGGNTEAFF. The CDR3 bases are TGTGCCAGCAGTGATGAATTTGGCGGGAACACTGAAGCTTTCTTT.

V is TRBV18 and J is TRBJ1-2; D may be TRBD1 (5 bases). Deletions cut 6 bases from V and 8 bases from J, with 16 bases between. This CDR3 region has 13 residues. Per the germline V gene, CDR1 is KGHSH and CDR2 is LQKENI. The CDR3 DNA reads as TGTGCCAGCTCCCAATCGACAGAGAGAGGCTACACCTTC. It codes for CASSQSTERGYTF.

The chain joins TRBV4-1 to TRBJ1-4; TRBD1 is a possible D gene (5 bases). Germline values: CDR1 MGHRA, CDR2 YSYEKL. The ends were cut back, 6 bases at V and 8 bases at J, with 7 bases in the middle. The CDR3 is made up of 11 amino acids. The CDR3 nucleotides are TGCGCCAGCAGAGCAGGGGAAAAACTGTTTTTT. It encodes CASRAGEKLFF.

The rearrangement joins TRBV6-2 or TRBV6-3 to TRBJ1-1, with TRBD1 as a possible D gene (6 bases). CDR3 length: 14 residues. Trimming cost V 5 bases and J 4 bases, with 14 bases left between them. Germline-derived CDR1 and CDR2 are MNHEY and SVGEGT. The DNA for the CDR3 is TGTGCCAGCAGTCCCCACGGGACACCCACTGAAGCTTTCTTT. It encodes CASSPHGTPTEAFF.

The genes are TRBV6-2 or TRBV6-3 and TRBJ2-1; no clear D. The CDR3 runs to 12 residues. V lost 6 bases and J 15 bases, leaving 18 bases between the germline ends. The germline V gene encodes CDR1 MNHEY and CDR2 SVGEGT. CDR3 nucleotide sequence: TGTGCCAGCAGCGACCCCGGACGGAGACGGTTCTTC. Translation: CASSDPGRRRFF.

V is TRBV9 and J is TRBJ2-1; D gene unclear. Trimming took off 3 bases at V and 2 bases at J, with 15 bases between the two ends. The CDR3 length is 16 residues. Germline V gene sequence: CDR1 SGDLS, CDR2 YYNGEE. The CDR3 DNA sequence: TGTGCCAGCAGCGGACGCGTAGGTGATCCCTACAATGAGCAGTTCTTC. Its translation: CASSGRVGDPYNEQFF.

This rearrangement joins TRBV2 to TRBJ1-5; 7 nucleotides align to TRBD1. This CDR3 region has 14 residues. V was pared by 6 bases and J by 1 base, with 3 bases of the junction left unmatched. The germline V gene has CDR1 SNHLY and CDR2 FYNNEI. This CDR3 is CASSVQGSNQPQHF. The DNA for the CDR3 is TGTGCCAGCAGCGTACAGGGGAGCAATCAGCCCCAGCATTTT.

This sequence joins TRBV5-8 and TRBJ1-6, with D maybe TRBD1 (6 bases). Germline loops: CDR1 SGHTS, CDR2 YDEGEE. The CDR3 runs 15 residues. V was trimmed by 4 bases and J by 11 bases, leaving 19 bases between them. CDR3 residues: CASSTAGVYGPPLHF. CDR3 DNA: TGTGCCAGCAGCACCGCAGGGGTTTACGGACCACCCCTCCACTTT.

The chain combines TRBV11-2 with TRBJ2-1, with D possibly being TRBD1 (6 bases). Trimming removed 1 base at V and 8 bases at J, with 12 bases between. This CDR3 is built from 14 residues. Germline V gene data show CDR1 as SGHAT and CDR2 as FQNNGV. This chain's CDR3 is CASSLVHRVHEQFF. DNA for the CDR3: TGTGCCAGCAGCTTAGTGCACAGGGTACATGAGCAGTTCTTC.

CDR3 loop: CASSLKGGPDRYGYTF. Written as DNA, the CDR3 is TGTGCCAGCAGTTTAAAAGGTGGACCCGATCGTTATGGCTACACCTTC. V is TRBV27 and J is TRBJ1-2; D unresolved. The V gene's germline CDR1 is MNHEY and CDR2 SMNVEV (reference sequence). Trimming stripped 2 bases from V and 5 bases from J, with 18 bases between. The CDR3 spans 16 residues.

This clone was found once. The chain has TRBV12-3 or TRBV12-4 and TRBJ2-1; no firm D call. Trimming cost V 6 bases and J 14 bases, with 5 bases left between them. The CDR3 loop spans 8 amino acids. The CDR3 nucleotides read TGTGCCAGCAGACCGGAGTTCTTC. This gives the protein CASRPEFF.

J is TRBJ2-6 and V is TRBV7-8; 8 bases map to TRBD1. The CDR3 totals 17 residues. Per the germline V gene, CDR1 is SGHVS and CDR2 is FQNEAQ. Trimming removed 6 bases from V and 1 base from J; junction bases left unmatched: 8. The CDR3, as DNA: TGTGCCAGCAGTCGGGCAGGGGGCGGGTCTGGGGCCAACGTCCTGACTTTC. Residues: CASSRAGGGSGANVLTF.

J is TRBJ1-6 and V is TRBV23-1, with 9 bases aligning to TRBD1. TRBV23-1 is reported as an ORF; its role is uncertain. The CDR3 extends over 17 amino acids. Trimming at V came to 4 bases and at J to 6 bases, leaving 10 bases not matched to a gene. CDR3: CASSPSRTGEVNSPLHF. In DNA form, the CDR3 reads TGCGCCAGCAGTCCGTCCCGGACAGGGGAGGTTAATTCACCCCTCCACTTT.

This sequence joins TRBV7-9 and TRBJ2-3, with a tentative D call TRBD1 (6 bases). V dropped 5 bases and J dropped 0 bases, with 15 bases sitting between them. Germline CDR1 reads SEHNR; CDR2 reads FQNEAQ (reference sequence). CDR3 length: 16 amino acids. Here the CDR3 reads CASSPTGLYSTDTQYF. In DNA, the CDR3 is TGTGCCAGCAGCCCTACAGGGCTGTATAGCACAGATACGCAGTATTTT. The variable domain in full, with the rest retrieved from reference TRBV7-9 and TRBJ2-3, is DTGVSQNPRHKITKRGQNVTFRCDPISEHNRLYWYRQTLGQGPEFLTYFQNEAQLEKSRLLSDRFSAERPKGSFSTLEIQRTEQGDSAMYLCASSPTGLYSTDTQYFGPGTRLTVL.

This rearrangement joins TRBV6-5 to TRBJ1-4; the D gene is possibly TRBD1 (6 bases). V lost 0 bases and J lost 7, with 12 bases in between. Germline assignment: CDR1 MNHEY and CDR2 SVGAGI. The CDR3 has 15 residues. CDR3 sequence reads: CASSYSQGNSEKLFF. For the CDR3, the DNA is TGTGCCAGCAGTTACTCACAGGGTAATAGTGAAAAACTGTTTTTT.

This rearrangement joins TRBV7-9 to TRBJ1-2; D is possibly TRBD1 (5 bases). The germline CDR1 and CDR2 sequences are SEHNR and FQNEAQ (reference sequence). V shed 0 bases and J shed 7 bases, with 15 bases lying between them. This CDR3 has 15 residues. DNA for the CDR3: TGTGCCAGCAGCTTAGCGGAGGGGTCGAGGAGTGGCTACACCTTC. Protein sequence: CASSLAEGSRSGYTF.

The V call is TRBV28, the J call TRBJ1-5; a weak D match, TRBD1 (5 bases). This CDR3 region has 16 residues. Deletions cut 8 bases from V and 0 bases from J, with 17 bases between. CDR1 is MDHEN and CDR2 is SYDVKM in the germline V gene. The CDR3 region has the DNA TGTGCCAGCCTTACTACAAGGGGTTATAGCAATCAGCCCCAGCATTTT. This sequence encodes CASLTTRGYSNQPQHF. The full variable domain, with the rest looked up from reference TRBV28 and TRBJ1-5, is DVKVTQSSRYLVKRTGEKVFLECVQDMDHENMFWYRQDPGLGLRLIYFSYDVKMKEKGDIPEGYSVSREKKERFSLILESASTNQTSMYLCASLTTRGYSNQPQHFGDGTRLSIL.

The CDR3 region has the DNA TGTGCCAGCAGTGAATACGGCGGGTATGAAGCTTTCTTT. This sequence encodes CASSEYGGYEAFF. The gene calls are TRBV25-1 and TRBJ1-1; D is unresolved. CDR3 length equals 13 residues. CDR1 and CDR2 (germline): MGHDK, SYGVNS. V dropped 0 bases and J dropped 7 bases, with 9 bases sitting between them.

This chain's CDR3 is CAWSSPYPGIGGYTF. The CDR3, as DNA: TGTGCCTGGAGTTCTCCCTACCCAGGGATTGGTGGCTACACCTTC. The chain uses TRBV30 and TRBJ1-2; D is possibly TRBD1 (5 bases). Germline assignment: CDR1 GTSNPN and CDR2 SVGIG (reference sequence). The CDR3 is made up of 15 amino acids. Trimming took off 2 bases at V and 7 bases at J, with 20 bases between the two ends.

The chain joins TRBV2 to TRBJ2-7, with 10 positions matching TRBD2. The CDR3 length is 13 residues. Trimming took 5 bases from V and 7 from J; bases not matched to a gene: 5. Per the germline V gene, CDR1 is SNHLY and CDR2 is FYNNEI. CDR3 residues: CASSRAGGREQYF. DNA for the CDR3: TGTGCCAGCAGTCGAGCGGGGGGGAGAGAGCAGTACTTC.

The chain couples TRBV10-3 to TRBJ1-4, with unresolved D. Germline loops: CDR1 ENHRY, CDR2 SYGVKD. Deletions cut 5 bases from V and 5 bases from J, with 9 bases between. CDR3 length equals 13 residues. The CDR3 DNA sequence: TGTGCCATCAGTAAGACACTGAATGAAAAACTGTTTTTT. It is translated as CAISKTLNEKLFF.

The chain is built from TRBV19 and TRBJ2-2, with TRBD1 as a possible D gene (6 bases). This CDR3 has 16 residues. Deletions cut 6 bases from V and 1 base from J, with 15 bases between. CDR1 is LNHDA and CDR2 is SQIVND in the germline V gene (reference sequence). The CDR3 is CASRPPLDRNTGELFF. CDR3 in DNA: TGTGCCAGTAGACCACCACTGGACAGGAACACCGGGGAGCTGTTTTTT.

In its sample, this clone was seen once. The genes are TRBV11-2 and TRBJ1-1; D possibly corresponds to TRBD1 (6 bases). Trimming removed 5 bases from V and 5 bases from J, with 21 bases in between. Germline loops: CDR1 SGHAT, CDR2 FQNNGV. The CDR3 extends over 16 amino acids. The CDR3 is CASSPGGQGLSTEAFF. The CDR3 nucleotides read TGTGCCAGCAGCCCGGGGGGCCAGGGTTTAAGTACTGAAGCTTTCTTT.